The present entry profiles one T cell receptor beta chain with its context. The target antigen is unknown. Separation from the approximately 690-subject first cohort characterized the approximately 120-subject validation cohort, to which the donors belonged. This entry comes from a study of cytomegalovirus exposure and HLA in healthy donors. Study at large: A subsequent analysis reported that the 120 validation repertoires were produced on the same platform that had also been used for the 666 first-cohort repertoires.

The trim removed 2 bases at V and 4 bases at J, leaving 4 bases unmatched. The CDR3 covers 15 residues. From germline, CDR1 is GTSNPN and CDR2 SVGIG (reference sequence). Study outcomes and limitations: It was confirmed in vitro that a few of the CMV-associated chains were specific for CMV antigens. A subsequent analysis found that TCR clusters from the first cohort also tended to co-occur in the approximately 130 validation repertoires, with around 94% of cluster scores above 0.

Produced via immunoSEQ multiplex PCR; TCRdb's table is partial and in-frame only. The data contain approximately 270,000 clones, nearly 90% of them singletons. This clonotype originated in a young woman in good health and CMV-seronegative. The specimen sequenced was PBMCs. The V call is TRBV30, the J call TRBJ2-1; 11 bases map to TRBD2. The CDR3 bases are TGTGCCTGGAGTACGACTAGCGGGGCATACAATGAGCAGTTCTTC. Its protein product is CAWSTTSGAYNEQFF.